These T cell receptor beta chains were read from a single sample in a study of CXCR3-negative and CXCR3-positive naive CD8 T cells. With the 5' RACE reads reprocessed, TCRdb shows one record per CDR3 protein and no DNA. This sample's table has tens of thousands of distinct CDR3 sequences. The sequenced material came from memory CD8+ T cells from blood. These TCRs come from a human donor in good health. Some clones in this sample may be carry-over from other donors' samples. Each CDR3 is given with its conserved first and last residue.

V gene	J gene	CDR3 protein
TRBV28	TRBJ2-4	CASSLGLAKNIQYF
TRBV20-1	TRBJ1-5	CSARLGEYQPRHF
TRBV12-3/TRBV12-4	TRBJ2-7	CASSFGQPYEQYF
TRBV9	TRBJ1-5	CASSVAGGQPQHF
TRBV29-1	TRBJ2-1	CSERGPDFNEQFF
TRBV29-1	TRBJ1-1	CSVGDGATEAFF
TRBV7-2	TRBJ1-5	CASSHGVMSNQPQHF
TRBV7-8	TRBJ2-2	CASSPVGTGELFF
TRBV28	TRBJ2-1	CASSSLVLYNEQFF
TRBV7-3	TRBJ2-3	CASSFRDRSTDTQYF
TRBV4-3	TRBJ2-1	CASSQDGIAGTSYNEQFF
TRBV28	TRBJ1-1	CASSYTDRHTEAFF
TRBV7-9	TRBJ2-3	CASSLALAGGLSTDTQYF
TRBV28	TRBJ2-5	CASSDGTETQYF